The 27 T cell receptor beta chains reported below all come from one sample, sequenced in a study of radiation and T cells in renal cell carcinoma. Sample time point: blood 4 weeks post-SBRT, at nephrectomy. Regarding treatment: 15 Gy SBRT to primary tumor, nephrectomy 4 weeks later. Profiling relied on immunoSEQ multiplex PCR, and the TCRdb table lists in-frame clones only, not all of them. Here the sample spans tens of thousands of clones, over 80% being singletons. The material sequenced was blood, taken from a patient whose treatment included radiotherapy and nephrectomy. The receptors come from a woman between 70 and 85 years old with renal cell carcinoma.

The J gene is TRBJ2-1, the V gene TRBV15; 10 nucleotides agree with TRBD2. The CDR3 consists of 14 residues. CDR1 and CDR2 (germline): LNHNV, YYDKDF (reference sequence). V was clipped by 6 bases and J by 5 bases; unmatched bases: 4. The CDR3 nucleotides read TGTGCCACCAGGGGAGCGGGGGGGAACAATGAGCAGTTCTTC. Its protein is CATRGAGGNNEQFF.

This chain connects TRBV7-9 to TRBJ2-1; a weak D match, TRBD2 (6 bases). CDR3 length: 15 amino acids. With 5 bases removed from V and 7 bases from J, the gap between germline ends came to 18 bases. Germline-derived CDR1 and CDR2 are SEHNR and FQNEAQ (reference sequence). The CDR3 DNA reads TGTGCCAGCAGCCAGGCCCGGGAGTGGGGAAATGAGCAGTTCTTC. This translates into CASSQAREWGNEQFF. Combining the CDR3 with reference TRBV7-9 and TRBJ2-1 gives the whole variable domain DTGVSQNPRHKITKRGQNVTFRCDPISEHNRLYWYRQTLGQGPEFLTYFQNEAQLEKSRLLSDRFSAERPKGSFSTLEIQRTEQGDSAMYLCASSQAREWGNEQFFGPGTRLTVL.

The J gene is TRBJ1-1, the V gene TRBV6-1; 10 nucleotides line up with TRBD1. The junction had 5 bases not matched to a gene; V was cut back by 5 bases and J by 5 bases. The V gene's germline CDR1 is MNHNS and CDR2 SASEGT. This CDR3 is 14 amino acids long. Here the CDR3 reads CASSRQGARTEAFF. CDR3 bases: TGTGCCAGCAGTAGACAGGGGGCGCGGACTGAAGCTTTCTTT.

V and J are TRBV19 and TRBJ2-2; the D is unclear. CDR3 length: 16 residues. V was trimmed by 3 bases and J by 1 base, leaving 12 bases between them. Germline CDR1 reads LNHDA; CDR2 reads SQIVND (reference sequence). The CDR3 loop is CASSMFGRKNTGELFF. CDR3 nucleotides: TGTGCCAGTAGTATGTTCGGCAGGAAGAACACCGGGGAGCTGTTTTTT.

The V gene is TRBV11-2, the J gene TRBJ1-2; the D is unclear. CDR3 size: 12 residues. Trimming shortened V by 6 bases and J by 7 bases, and 12 bases separated the two germline ends. Germline V gene lookup returns CDR1 SGHAT and CDR2 FQNNGV. The CDR3 region has the DNA TGTGCCAGCAGACGGACGCGGGGTGGCTACACCTTC. It encodes CASRRTRGGYTF.

This chain connects TRBV30 to TRBJ1-2; TRBD1 matches at 7 bases. CDR1 is GTSNPN and CDR2 is SVGIG in the germline V gene (reference sequence). V lost 3 bases and J lost 4; bases outside the gene matches: 5. The CDR3 runs 13 residues. The CDR3 reads CAWSPQGSYGYTF. The CDR3 DNA sequence: TGTGCCTGGAGCCCACAGGGGTCCTATGGCTACACCTTC.

The chain is built from TRBV19 and TRBJ2-7, with D tentatively TRBD2 (6 bases). The CDR3 sequence is 16 residues long. Germline CDR1 is LNHDA and CDR2 is SQIVND (reference sequence). Trimming shortened V by 3 bases and J by 5 bases, and 20 bases separated the two germline ends. The DNA of the CDR3 is TGTGCCAGTAGTATTAGGTCTTCCGGGAGAATCCACGAGCAGTACTTC. It encodes CASSIRSSGRIHEQYF.

The rearrangement links TRBV5-1 to TRBJ1-2; 11 nucleotides match TRBD1. Trimming at V came to 0 bases and at J to 11 bases, leaving 3 bases not matched to a gene. CDR1 is SGHRS, CDR2 YFSETQ, per germline. The CDR3 is 13 residues long. The chain's CDR3 is CASSLEGTGGYTF. CDR3 nucleotides: TGCGCCAGCAGCTTGGAAGGGACAGGGGGATACACCTTC.

Remarks on this clone: The same CDR3 is also encoded by other DNA sequences in this sample. The rearrangement uses TRBV6-4 and TRBJ1-1, with unresolved D. This CDR3 comprises 12 residues. Trimming shortened V by 4 bases and J by 6 bases, and 9 bases separated the two germline ends. Germline V gene lookup returns CDR1 MRHNA and CDR2 SNTAGT. The CDR3 region has the DNA TGTGCCAGCAGTGTACTTGGGCCTGAAGCTTTCTTT. This sequence encodes CASSVLGPEAFF.

This sequence joins TRBV5-1 and TRBJ2-6; D not resolved. The CDR3 spans 16 residues. Germline CDR1 SGHRS, CDR2 YFSETQ. The germline V and J ends were trimmed by 1 base and 4 bases, with 12 bases remaining between them. The CDR3: CASSLSGEPGANVLTF. The CDR3, as DNA: TGCGCCAGCAGCTTGTCTGGTGAACCCGGGGCCAACGTCCTGACTTTC.

This clone occurred a few times. The rearrangement links TRBV18 to TRBJ1-1, with D possibly matching TRBD1 (5 bases). The germline CDR1 and CDR2 sequences are KGHSH and LQKENI. V shed 3 bases and J shed 6 bases, with 11 bases lying between them. The length of the CDR3 is 13 residues. DNA for the CDR3: TGTGCCAGCTCACCTAGAGGACACCCTGAAGCTTTCTTT. Residues: CASSPRGHPEAFF.

The chain joins TRBV11-2 to TRBJ2-5; unclear D gene. The CDR3 is 16 residues long. CDR1 is SGHAT, CDR2 FQNNGV, per germline. V lost 4 bases and J lost 1, with 16 bases in between. CDR3 region: CASSSLIRVSQETQYF. CDR3 coding DNA: TGTGCCAGCAGCTCGCTAATTAGGGTTTCCCAAGAGACCCAGTACTTC.

This clone was seen a handful of times. The chain employs TRBV30 and TRBJ1-1; D possibly corresponds to TRBD1 (5 bases). The germline V and J ends were trimmed by 0 bases and 6 bases, with 20 bases remaining between them. This CDR3 spans 16 amino acids. Germline V gene data show CDR1 as GTSNPN and CDR2 as SVGIG (reference sequence). The CDR3 loop is CAWSVSWRTRGAEAFF. CDR3 sequence (DNA): TGTGCCTGGAGTGTATCTTGGCGGACTAGAGGGGCTGAAGCTTTCTTT.

Written as DNA, the CDR3 is TGTGCCAGCAGCCAGCTAGGGGGACTTTCCACCGGGGAGCTGTTTTTT. It translates to CASSQLGGLSTGELFF. The genes are TRBV7-9 and TRBJ2-2, with D tentatively TRBD1 or TRBD2 (6 bases each). Per the germline V gene, CDR1 is SEHNR and CDR2 is FQNEAQ (reference sequence). This CDR3 is built from 16 residues. The V end lost 5 bases, the J end lost 4 bases, and 17 bases lay between the germline ends. Drawing the rest from reference TRBV7-9 and TRBJ2-2, the complete variable domain is DTGVSQNPRHKITKRGQNVTFRCDPISEHNRLYWYRQTLGQGPEFLTYFQNEAQLEKSRLLSDRFSAERPKGSFSTLEIQRTEQGDSAMYLCASSQLGGLSTGELFFGEGSRLTVL.

The chain recombines TRBV2 with TRBJ1-3; no reliable D call. The CDR3 is made up of 12 amino acids. Germline V lookup: CDR1 SNHLY, CDR2 FYNNEI. Trimming took 7 bases from V and 3 from J, leaving 7 bases between them. The CDR3 sequence is CASTDVGNTIYF. The CDR3 bases are TGTGCCAGCACCGACGTTGGAAACACCATATATTTT.

The chain joins TRBV21-1 to TRBJ1-2. TRBV21-1 is noted as a pseudogene. The CDR3 contains 11 residues. The DNA for the CDR3 is TGTGCCAGCAGCCTCCCGTGCGGCTACACCTTC. Protein: CASSLPCGYTF.

The chain joins TRBV5-5 to TRBJ1-2; D remains ambiguous. CDR1 and CDR2 (germline): SGHKS, YYEKEE (reference sequence). This CDR3 is 13 amino acids long. V lost 3 bases and J 8 bases, leaving 14 bases between the germline ends. CDR3 protein: CASSSPSLEGYTF. The CDR3 bases are TGTGCCAGCAGCTCCCCTTCCCTGGAGGGCTACACCTTC.

Here the CDR3 DNA reads TGCGCCAGCAGCTTGGGTGCGCAGGGGGAATGGAACACTGAAGCTTTCTTT. It yields the protein CASSLGAQGEWNTEAFF. The chain is built from TRBV5-1 and TRBJ1-1, with 7 bases identical to TRBD1. With V trimmed by 0 bases and J by 1 base, 9 bases remained unmatched. The CDR3 runs 17 residues. CDR1 SGHRS and CDR2 YFSETQ come from the germline V gene.

This chain links TRBV18 with TRBJ2-1, with D hard to call. Germline lookup yields CDR1 KGHSH and CDR2 LQKENI. Trimming took off 4 bases at V and 2 bases at J, with 6 bases between the two ends. This CDR3 is built from 13 residues. In nucleotides, the CDR3 is TGTGCCAGCTCACATGGGGCCTACAATGAGCAGTTCTTC. Protein: CASSHGAYNEQFF.

CDR3 sequence (DNA): TGCGCCAGCAGCTTGAGAGGTCCGGACTACGAGCAGTACTTC. This codes for CASSLRGPDYEQYF. This chain links TRBV5-1 with TRBJ2-5; D gene uncertain. The J call may be mistaken, given a closer DNA end match to TRBJ2-7. The length of the CDR3 is 14 residues. Germline lookup yields CDR1 SGHRS and CDR2 YFSETQ.

J is TRBJ1-4 and V is TRBV7-2; TRBD1 matches 8 bases. Per germline, CDR1 SGHTA and CDR2 FQGNSA. With 1 base clipped from V and 17 bases from J, the junction kept 15 bases outside the gene matches. CDR3 size: 15 residues. The CDR3 sequence is CASSLDGTGPNPLFF. The CDR3 DNA sequence: TGTGCCAGCAGCTTAGACGGGACAGGCCCCAATCCCCTCTTTTTT.

V is TRBV29-1 and J is TRBJ2-5, with unresolved D. In germline, CDR1 is SQVTM, CDR2 ANQGSEA. Trimming took off 2 bases at V and 5 bases at J, with 12 bases between the two ends. This CDR3 region has 13 residues. The DNA for the CDR3 is TGCAGCGTTGAACGGAGCGAGAGGGAGACCCAGTACTTC. It encodes CSVERSERETQYF. Full variable domain (outside the CDR3, taken from reference TRBV29-1 and TRBJ2-5): SAVISQKPSRDICQRGTSLTIQCQVDSQVTMMFWYRQQPGQSLTLIATANQGSEATYESGFVIDKFPISRPNLTFSTLTVSNMSPEDSSIYLCSVERSERETQYFGPGTRLLVL.

The V and J genes are TRBV4-1 and TRBJ1-1, with unresolved D. CDR3 length: 15 amino acids. Germline lookup yields CDR1 MGHRA and CDR2 YSYEKL. With 1 base removed from V and 6 bases from J, the gap between germline ends came to 15 bases. The CDR3 loop reads CASSQVGGSRSEAFF. In DNA, the CDR3 is TGCGCCAGCAGCCAAGTAGGTGGAAGTAGGTCTGAAGCTTTCTTT.

The chain uses TRBV21-1 and TRBJ2-1. TRBV21-1 is a listed pseudogene. The CDR3 consists of 11 residues. The CDR3 DNA follows: TGTGCCAGCAGCGAGGCAGGCGAGCAGTTCTTC. It is translated as CASSEAGEQFF.

J is TRBJ1-6 and V is TRBV6-5; D call uncertain. Per germline, CDR1 MNHEY and CDR2 SVGAGI. Trimming took 9 bases from V and 5 from J, leaving 11 bases between them. This CDR3 has 13 amino acids. The CDR3 DNA reads as TGTGCCAGTTCAGACGGAGATAATTCACCCCTCCACTTT. Its translation is CASSDGDNSPLHF.

The V and J genes are TRBV18 and TRBJ1-4; a possible D gene is TRBD1 (5 bases). V was clipped by 4 bases and J by 8 bases, with 17 bases between them. This CDR3 spans 15 amino acids. The germline V gene has CDR1 KGHSH and CDR2 LQKENI. Here the CDR3 DNA reads TGTGCCAGCTCACGCCGAGCAGGGAGGGGAGAAAAACTGTTTTTT. Its protein is CASSRRAGRGEKLFF.

The chain couples TRBV7-8 to TRBJ1-2, with TRBD1 as a possible D gene (6 bases). This CDR3 spans 13 amino acids. V was shortened by 1 base and J by 6 bases, with 9 bases between the two germline ends. Germline-derived CDR1 and CDR2 are SGHVS and FQNEAQ. The CDR3 sequence: CASSLDRDHGYTF. The CDR3 bases are TGTGCCAGCAGCTTAGACAGGGATCATGGCTACACCTTC.